Presented here are 23 T cell receptor beta chains from one specimen sequenced in a study of identical twins. From the 5' RACE reads, TCRdb called clonotypes with MiXCR, one entry per CDR3 protein. The sample gives a few hundred thousand distinct CDR3 sequences, 9% to 10% of which show up once; around 3.1% is in the top ten. These data were also filed under a second study, of yellow fever vaccine responses in identical twins.

The sequenced material came from PBMCs. The receptor source for this set is a woman between 18 and 29 years old in good health.

The V call is TRBV28, the J call TRBJ2-5, with 9 bases lining up with TRBD1. With V trimmed by 4 bases and J by 0 bases, 9 bases remained unmatched. The germline V gene has CDR1 MDHEN and CDR2 SYDVKM. This CDR3 is 17 amino acids long. CDR3 sequence (DNA): TGTGCCAGCAGTTCGGGACAGGGCAAATTTTACCAAGAGACCCAGTACTTC. This translates into CASSSGQGKFYQETQYF.

This clonotype is classed as medium-sized (0.01 to 0.1%). The CDR3 reads CASRGPDRVNTEAFF. CDR3 DNA: TGTGCCAGCAGAGGACCGGACAGAGTGAACACTGAAGCTTTCTTT. This chain connects TRBV7-9 to TRBJ1-1; D is perhaps TRBD1 (6 bases). CDR1 is SEHNR, CDR2 FQNEAQ, per germline (reference sequence). There are 15 residues in the CDR3. Trimming removed 6 bases at V and 0 bases at J, with 14 bases between.

This clonotype has only a few counts. The V and J genes are TRBV5-1 and TRBJ2-1; tentative D call: TRBD2 (5 bases). The CDR3 totals 14 residues. Trimming pared 0 bases from V and 4 bases from J, leaving 8 bases between. CDR1 is SGHRS, CDR2 YFSETQ, per germline. The CDR3 sequence: CASSLGLQYNEQFF. Written as DNA, the CDR3 is TGCGCCAGCAGCTTGGGACTACAATACAATGAGCAGTTCTTC.

Many counts were recorded for this clonotype. The CDR3 here is CASSLGQRVTDTQYF. The CDR3 DNA follows: TGCGCCAGCAGCTTGGGACAGAGAGTCACAGATACGCAGTATTTT. The chain uses TRBV5-1 and TRBJ2-3; maybe TRBD1 (5 bases). V dropped 0 bases and J dropped 2 bases, with 10 bases sitting between them. Germline loops: CDR1 SGHRS, CDR2 YFSETQ. CDR3 length: 15 residues.

Only a few counts were recorded for this clonotype. The chain employs TRBV27 and TRBJ2-7; 9 bases fit TRBD2. V shed 2 bases, J shed 4 bases, and the junction held 6 bases outside the gene matches. Germline V lookup: CDR1 MNHEY, CDR2 SMNVEV (reference sequence). CDR3 size: 15 residues. The CDR3 DNA sequence: TGTGCCAGCAGTTTAGGGGCTAGCGGGGCATACGAGCAGTACTTC. This translates into CASSLGASGAYEQYF.

In its sample, this clonotype was seen many times. V usage is TRBV6-5 and J usage is TRBJ2-2; D unresolved. This CDR3 has 14 residues. Trimming left V 0 bases short and J 3 bases short, with 5 bases between. Germline V gene data show CDR1 as MNHEY and CDR2 as SVGAGI. CDR3 sequence: CASSYSSYTGELFF. The CDR3 DNA sequence: TGTGCCAGCAGTTACTCGAGTTACACCGGGGAGCTGTTTTTT.

The V call is TRBV6-1, the J call TRBJ2-5, with 12 bases identical to TRBD2. With V trimmed by 2 bases and J by 5 bases, 3 bases remained unmatched. Germline V gene lookup returns CDR1 MNHNS and CDR2 SASEGT. The CDR3 runs 15 residues. CDR3 amino acids: CASSELAGGPETQYF. Written as DNA, the CDR3 is TGTGCCAGCAGTGAACTAGCGGGGGGGCCGGAGACCCAGTACTTC.

The chain couples TRBV7-9 to TRBJ2-6; unclear D gene. Trimming shortened V by 5 bases and J by 0 bases, and 11 bases separated the two germline ends. The length of the CDR3 is 16 residues. Germline CDR1 SEHNR, CDR2 FQNEAQ (reference sequence). The CDR3 here is CASSLLSSSGANVLTF. The CDR3 DNA is TGTGCCAGCAGCCTCCTTAGTAGCTCTGGGGCCAACGTCCTGACTTTC.

This clonotype came up a few times. V usage is TRBV7-2 and J usage is TRBJ2-7; 7 bases match TRBD1. CDR3 size: 14 residues. Germline trimming cut 6 bases from V and 0 bases from J; bases unmatched to any gene: 5. Germline V gives CDR1 SGHTA, CDR2 FQGNSA. The DNA of the CDR3 is TGTGCCAGCAGGACACAGGGGAGCTCCTACGAGCAGTACTTC. Amino acid sequence: CASRTQGSSYEQYF.

The chain has TRBV7-6 and TRBJ2-5, with TRBD1 identical over 7 bases. The CDR3 is 14 amino acids. Germline trimming cut 2 bases from V and 3 bases from J; bases unmatched to any gene: 3. The germline V gene encodes CDR1 SGHVS and CDR2 FNYEAQ. The CDR3 region has the DNA TGTGCCAGCAGCTTATTTGGGACAGAAGAGACCCAGTACTTC. Translation gives CASSLFGTEETQYF.

This clonotype was counted ten times or more. V usage is TRBV29-1 and J usage is TRBJ2-7; D not resolved. With 5 bases removed from V and 2 bases from J, the gap between germline ends came to 16 bases. Germline V gene data show CDR1 as SQVTM and CDR2 as ANQGSEA. The CDR3 loop spans 14 amino acids. The CDR3 coding sequence is TGCAGCGTTTATCTGGACCTCTCCCCCTACGAGCAGTACTTC. Translated, it gives CSVYLDLSPYEQYF.

The chain couples TRBV20-1 to TRBJ2-7, with D possibly TRBD2 on 7 matching bases. CDR3 length equals 17 residues. CDR1 and CDR2 (germline): DFQATT, SNEGSKA (reference sequence). V was pared by 2 bases and J by 2 bases, with 22 bases between. The CDR3 sequence is CSARMAGATISPYEQYF. The CDR3 DNA follows: TGCAGTGCTAGAATGGCGGGGGCCACGATATCCCCCTACGAGCAGTACTTC.

This clonotype was seen repeatedly, ten times or more. The V call is TRBV12-3 or TRBV12-4, the J call TRBJ2-1; possibly TRBD1 for D (5 bases). The CDR3 runs to 17 residues. Deletions cut 4 bases from V and 0 bases from J, with 16 bases between. The CDR3 DNA follows: TGTGCCAGCAGTTCCACAGGAGCCGAAAGCTCCTACAATGAGCAGTTCTTC. Its protein product is CASSSTGAESSYNEQFF.

J is TRBJ2-7 and V is TRBV10-3, with 10 bases lining up with TRBD2. This CDR3 comprises 16 residues. Germline trimming cut 2 bases from V and 4 bases from J; bases unmatched to any gene: 8. Germline assignment: CDR1 ENHRY and CDR2 SYGVKD. In DNA, the CDR3 is TGTGCCATCAGTGAGAACGAAGGACTAGCGGAATACGAGCAGTACTTC. Its protein is CAISENEGLAEYEQYF.

The DNA of the CDR3 is TGTGCCAGCAGTTTTCAATCCCTGGGGGACAACACAGATACGCAGTATTTT. Translated, it gives CASSFQSLGDNTDTQYF. The J gene is TRBJ2-3, the V gene TRBV12-3 or TRBV12-4, with D perhaps TRBD1 (6 bases). The CDR3 is made up of 17 amino acids. Trimming cost V 3 bases and J 2 bases, with 18 bases left between them.

This clonotype was counted many times. V gene TRBV20-1 combines with J gene TRBJ2-3; TRBD2 aligns across 10 bases. This CDR3 comprises 16 residues. V lost 0 bases to trimming and J lost 6 bases; unmatched junction nucleotides: 9. Per germline, CDR1 DFQATT and CDR2 SNEGSKA (reference sequence). The CDR3 loop is CSARDWVAGGRDTQYF. The CDR3 coding sequence is TGCAGTGCTAGAGACTGGGTAGCGGGGGGCCGTGATACGCAGTATTTT.

The chain uses TRBV4-2 and TRBJ1-1; D call uncertain. Looked up from germline, CDR1 is LGHNA and CDR2 is YNFKEQ. The V gene lost 0 bases and the J gene lost 10 bases, with 18 bases spanning the gap. The CDR3 covers 15 residues. The CDR3 region has the DNA TGTGCCAGCAGCCAAGACCCCTCCCGGGCTGGAATAGCTTTCTTT. It yields the protein CASSQDPSRAGIAFF.

This clonotype was counted many times. The chain couples TRBV15 to TRBJ2-2, with 11 bases matching TRBD1. The germline gives CDR1 LNHNV, CDR2 YYDKDF (reference sequence). V was clipped by 7 bases and J by 6 bases; unmatched bases: 4. The CDR3 is 14 amino acids. CDR3 DNA sequence: TGTGCCACCACCCCGGGACAGGGGGCCGGGGAGCTGTTTTTT. Its translation: CATTPGQGAGELFF.

The chain couples TRBV5-6 to TRBJ2-1; D remains unclear. CDR1 is SGHDT, CDR2 YYEEEE, per germline. V lost 0 bases to trimming and J lost 0 bases, with 16 bases between them. The CDR3 loop spans 18 amino acids. This CDR3 is CASSLGAVTEPSYNEQFF. CDR3 in DNA: TGTGCCAGCAGCTTGGGGGCAGTGACTGAACCCTCCTACAATGAGCAGTTCTTC.

The genes are TRBV5-8 and TRBJ2-7, with 7 bases fitting TRBD2. V shed 5 bases and J 3 bases; nucleotides not matched to a gene: 5. The CDR3 consists of 13 residues. Germline CDR1 is SGHTS and CDR2 is YDEGEE. CDR3 nucleotides: TGTGCCAGCAGATTCCGGGAGGTCTACGAGCAGTACTTC. Encoded protein: CASRFREVYEQYF.

This clonotype was counted at least ten times. This chain uses TRBV28 with TRBJ2-7; 7 bases line up with TRBD1. CDR3 length: 16 residues. In germline, CDR1 is MDHEN, CDR2 SYDVKM. J lost 1 base, V lost 5 bases, and 11 bases had no gene match. The CDR3 loop is CASSPPIGQESYEQYF. The CDR3 DNA reads TGTGCCAGCAGTCCCCCGATTGGACAGGAGTCCTACGAGCAGTACTTC.

This clonotype was picked up many times. The chain uses TRBV5-6 and TRBJ2-3; D may correspond to TRBD1 or TRBD2 (5 bases each). Per the germline V gene, CDR1 is SGHDT and CDR2 is YYEEEE. V gave up 0 bases and J gave up 9 bases, with 8 bases separating them. CDR3 length equals 12 residues. The CDR3 nucleotides are TGTGCCAGCAGCTTGGGGGGGTACACGCAGTATTTT. Protein product: CASSLGGYTQYF.

This clonotype showed up many times. The rearrangement uses TRBV10-3 and TRBJ2-1; TRBD1 aligns across 7 bases. CDR1 and CDR2 (germline): ENHRY, SYGVKD. The CDR3 length is 15 residues. Trimming at V came to 0 bases and at J to 4 bases, leaving 3 bases not matched to a gene. The CDR3 sequence is CAISESTGEYNEQFF. CDR3 in DNA: TGTGCCATCAGTGAGTCTACAGGGGAGTACAATGAGCAGTTCTTC.